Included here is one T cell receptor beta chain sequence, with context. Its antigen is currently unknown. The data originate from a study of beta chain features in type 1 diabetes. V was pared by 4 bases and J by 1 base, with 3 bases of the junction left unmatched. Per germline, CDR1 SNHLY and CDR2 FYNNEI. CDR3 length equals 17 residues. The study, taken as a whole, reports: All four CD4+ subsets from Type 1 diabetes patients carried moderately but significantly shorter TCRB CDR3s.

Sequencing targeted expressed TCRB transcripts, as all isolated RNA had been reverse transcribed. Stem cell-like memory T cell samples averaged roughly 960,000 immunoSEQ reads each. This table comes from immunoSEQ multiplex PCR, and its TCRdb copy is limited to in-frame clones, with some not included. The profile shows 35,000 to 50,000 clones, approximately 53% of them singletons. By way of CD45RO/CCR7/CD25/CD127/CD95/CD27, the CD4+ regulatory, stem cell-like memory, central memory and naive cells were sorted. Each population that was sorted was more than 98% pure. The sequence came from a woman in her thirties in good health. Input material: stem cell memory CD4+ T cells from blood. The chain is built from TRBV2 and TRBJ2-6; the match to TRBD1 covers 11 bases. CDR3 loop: CASSGGTGGSGANVLTF. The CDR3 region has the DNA TGTGCCAGCAGTGGAGGGACAGGGGGGTCTGGGGCCAACGTCCTGACTTTC.